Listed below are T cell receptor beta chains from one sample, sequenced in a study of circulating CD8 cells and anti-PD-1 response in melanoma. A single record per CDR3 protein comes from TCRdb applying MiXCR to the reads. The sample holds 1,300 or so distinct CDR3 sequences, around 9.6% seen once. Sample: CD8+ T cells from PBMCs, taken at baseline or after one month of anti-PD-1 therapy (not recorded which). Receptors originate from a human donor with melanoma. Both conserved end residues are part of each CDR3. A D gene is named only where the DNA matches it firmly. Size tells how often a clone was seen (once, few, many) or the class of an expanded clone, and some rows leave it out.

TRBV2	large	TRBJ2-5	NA	CASSDPDYGGETQYF	TGTGCCAGCAGTGACCCGGATTATGGAGGGGAGACCCAGTACTTC
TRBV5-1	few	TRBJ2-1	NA	CASRGRGKYEQFF	TGCGCCAGCAGGGGCAGGGGCAAGTATGAGCAGTTCTTC
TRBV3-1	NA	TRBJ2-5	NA	CASSPPPPFRRGEETQYF	TGTGCCAGCAGCCCCCCTCCCCCCTTTCGCCGGGGTGAAGAGACCCAGTACTTC
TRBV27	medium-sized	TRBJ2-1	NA	CASALGAYNEQFF	TGTGCCAGCGCACTGGGGGCTTACAATGAGCAGTTCTTC
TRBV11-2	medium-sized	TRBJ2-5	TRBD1	CASSLGSGGLAQYF	TGTGCCAGCAGCTTAGGGTCAGGGGGCCTTGCCCAGTACTTC
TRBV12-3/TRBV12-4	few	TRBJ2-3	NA	CASSSEDTQYF	TGTGCCAGCAGCTCGGAAGATACGCAGTATTTT
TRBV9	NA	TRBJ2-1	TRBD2	CASNPSGGANEQFF	TGTGCCAGCAACCCTAGCGGGGGGGCCAATGAGCAGTTCTTC
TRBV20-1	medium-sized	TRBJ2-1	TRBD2	CSARGLADEQFF	TGCAGTGCTAGGGGACTAGCCGATGAGCAGTTCTTC
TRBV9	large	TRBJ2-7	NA	CASALYGGSSYEQYF	TGTGCCAGCGCTCTCTACGGAGGGAGCTCCTACGAGCAGTACTTC
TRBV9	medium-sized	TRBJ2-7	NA	CASSAFGGNYEQYF	TGTGCCAGCAGCGCCTTTGGGGGTAACTACGAGCAGTACTTC
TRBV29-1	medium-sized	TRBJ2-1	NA	CSVDGGKNEQFF	TGCAGCGTTGATGGGGGGAAAAATGAGCAGTTCTTC
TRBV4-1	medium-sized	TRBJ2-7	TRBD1	CASSRGQESYEQYF	TGCGCCAGCAGCCGAGGACAGGAATCCTACGAGCAGTACTTC
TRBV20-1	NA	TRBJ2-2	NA	CSLGVDTGELFF	TGCAGCCTCGGGGTAGACACCGGGGAGCTGTTTTTT
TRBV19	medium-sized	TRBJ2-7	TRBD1	CASSVTTGGAIWEQYF	TGTGCCAGTAGTGTTACTACAGGGGGCGCAATATGGGAGCAGTACTTC